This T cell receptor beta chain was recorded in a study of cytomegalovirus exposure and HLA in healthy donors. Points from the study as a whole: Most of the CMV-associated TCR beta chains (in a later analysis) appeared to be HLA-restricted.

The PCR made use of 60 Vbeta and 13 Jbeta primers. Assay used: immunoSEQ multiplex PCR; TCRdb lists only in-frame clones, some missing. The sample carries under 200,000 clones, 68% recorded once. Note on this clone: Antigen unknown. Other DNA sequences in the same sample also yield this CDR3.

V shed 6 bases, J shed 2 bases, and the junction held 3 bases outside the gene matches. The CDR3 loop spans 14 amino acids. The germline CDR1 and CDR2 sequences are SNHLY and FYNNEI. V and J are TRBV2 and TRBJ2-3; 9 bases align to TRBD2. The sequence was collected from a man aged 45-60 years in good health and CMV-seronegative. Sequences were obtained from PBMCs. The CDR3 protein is CASRAGGSTDTQYF. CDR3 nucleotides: TGTGCCAGCAGGGCGGGGGGGTCCACAGATACGCAGTATTTT.